A single sample gave rise to the 30 T cell receptor beta chains below, sequenced in a study of early T cells in non-severe SARS-CoV-2 infection (dated by TCRdb to the early 2020s). Library construction relied on 5' RACE. TCRdb records NextSeq 500 as the sequencer. TCRdb handled the public reads itself, with Q25 trimming in fastp and clone calling in MiXCR, and kept productive beta chains. Every CDR3 protein is listed once, alongside the most common genes and DNA of its rows. The sample yields tens of thousands of distinct CDR3 sequences; over 9% were counted once. The ten biggest clones cover just under 3% of the sample. Sequenced here: whole blood, sampled at baseline. The receptors were sampled from an adult who was a healthcare worker with PCR-confirmed SARS-CoV-2 infection or an uninfected control (not recorded which).

This clonotype was observed many times. CDR3 loop: CASSPFLGETQYF. Written as DNA, the CDR3 is TGTGCCAGCTCACCATTCTTGGGAGAGACCCAGTACTTC. V gene TRBV18 combines with J gene TRBJ2-5; D is ambiguous. The V gene's germline CDR1 is KGHSH and CDR2 LQKENI. The CDR3 is 13 amino acids. V lost 2 bases and J lost 4, with 8 bases in between. The whole variable domain, filled in from reference TRBV18 and TRBJ2-5, reads NAGVMQNPRHLVRRRGQEARLRCSPMKGHSHVYWYRQLPEEGLKFMVYLQKENIIDESGMPKERFSAEFPKEGPSILRIQQVVRGDSAAYFCASSPFLGETQYFGPGTRLLVL.

This clonotype occurred a few times. This rearrangement joins TRBV5-1 to TRBJ2-2, with 15 bases identical to TRBD2. Germline V gene lookup returns CDR1 SGHRS and CDR2 YFSETQ. The CDR3 has 17 residues. With V trimmed by 4 bases and J by 7 bases, 8 bases remained unmatched. The CDR3 sequence is CASSPGLAGGHVGELFF. Here the CDR3 DNA reads TGCGCCAGCAGCCCGGGACTAGCGGGGGGCCACGTCGGGGAGCTGTTTTTT.

This clonotype was detected many times. This chain joins TRBV7-9 and TRBJ2-1; D is ambiguous. In germline, CDR1 is SEHNR, CDR2 FQNEAQ (reference sequence). Trimming pared 0 bases from V and 8 bases from J, leaving 8 bases between. The CDR3 totals 13 residues. CDR3 in amino acids: CASSLAFPDEQFF. In DNA form, the CDR3 reads TGTGCCAGCAGCTTAGCGTTTCCCGATGAGCAGTTCTTC.

The CDR3 nucleotides are TGTGCCAGCAGCCAAGACGGCGGAGGGAATGAAAAACTGTTTTTT. Protein sequence: CASSQDGGGNEKLFF. The chain links TRBV3-1 to TRBJ1-4, with D uncertain. This CDR3 region has 15 residues. Per the germline V gene, CDR1 is LGHDT and CDR2 is YNNKEL (reference sequence). V lost 0 bases, J lost 5 bases, and 10 bases lay in between.

This clonotype was detected a few times. The rearrangement uses TRBV5-1 and TRBJ2-7, with 9 bases fitting TRBD1. The CDR3 runs to 15 residues. CDR1 is SGHRS and CDR2 is YFSETQ in the germline V gene. Trimming at V came to 0 bases and at J to 2 bases, leaving 3 bases not matched to a gene. CDR3 bases: TGCGCCAGCAGCTTGGCCGGGACAGGGACCTACGAGCAGTACTTC. Translated: CASSLAGTGTYEQYF.

Judged by abundance, this clonotype is medium-sized (0.01 to 0.1%). The chain is built from TRBV7-6 and TRBJ2-5; tentative D call: TRBD1 (6 bases). Looked up from germline, CDR1 is SGHVS and CDR2 is FNYEAQ. CDR3 length: 15 residues. Trimming took off 4 bases at V and 1 base at J, with 13 bases between the two ends. DNA for the CDR3: TGTGCCAGCAGCTCCCGGGACAACGCCCAAGAGACCCAGTACTTC. It is translated as CASSSRDNAQETQYF.

The CDR3 DNA reads TGTGCCATCAGTGAGTCCCAAAGGGGAACCTCCGAGCAGTACTTC. Translated: CAISESQRGTSEQYF. V is TRBV10-3 and J is TRBJ2-7; D might be TRBD1 (5 bases). Germline V CDR1 and CDR2: ENHRY, SYGVKD. V lost 0 bases and J 6 bases, leaving 15 bases between the germline ends. CDR3 length: 15 residues.

The chain uses TRBV11-2 and TRBJ2-2, with D tentatively TRBD1 (5 bases). Germline lookup yields CDR1 SGHAT and CDR2 FQNNGV. The V end was cut by 7 bases, the J end by 0 bases, with 12 bases between. The CDR3 is 15 residues long. The DNA for the CDR3 is TGTGCCAGCATCTGGGGCGCCGCGAACACCGGGGAGCTGTTTTTT. Translated: CASIWGAANTGELFF.

This clonotype was observed many times. The V call is TRBV19, the J call TRBJ2-2; D possibly corresponds to TRBD2 (6 bases). V lost 7 bases to trimming and J lost 4 bases, with 13 bases between them. The CDR3 is made up of 14 amino acids. Germline CDR1 and CDR2: LNHDA and SQIVND (reference sequence). The CDR3 is CASTTDYPTGELFF. CDR3 bases: TGTGCCAGTACCACGGACTATCCCACCGGGGAGCTGTTTTTT.

This chain uses TRBV29-1 with TRBJ1-1; possibly TRBD1 for D (6 bases). The CDR3 has 12 residues. The V end was cut by 6 bases, the J end by 1 base, with 9 bases between. Germline-derived CDR1 and CDR2 are SQVTM and ANQGSEA. CDR3 coding DNA: TGCAGCGTCTCGACAGGGAACACTGAAGCTTTCTTT. Translated: CSVSTGNTEAFF.

A remark on this clonotype: A read error may produce the germline difference seen at one junction end. The chain recombines TRBV27 with TRBJ1-1, with D unclear. The CDR3 length is 12 residues. Germline CDR1 reads MNHEY; CDR2 reads SMNVEV (reference sequence). CDR3 in amino acids: CASSKGNTEAFF. In DNA form, the CDR3 reads TGTGCCAGCAGTAAAGGGAACACCGAAGCTTTCTTT.

Written as DNA, the CDR3 is TGTGCCAGCTCACCACAAGGGGGCAGAGTGCCCCAGTACTTC. Translating gives CASSPQGGRVPQYF. The chain is built from TRBV18 and TRBJ2-5; 7 positions match TRBD1. The junction had 8 bases not matched to a gene; V was cut back by 1 base and J by 9 bases. The CDR3 length is 14 residues. Germline V lookup: CDR1 KGHSH, CDR2 LQKENI. Supplemented by reference TRBV18 and TRBJ2-5, the full variable domain reads NAGVMQNPRHLVRRRGQEARLRCSPMKGHSHVYWYRQLPEEGLKFMVYLQKENIIDESGMPKERFSAEFPKEGPSILRIQQVVRGDSAAYFCASSPQGGRVPQYFGPGTRLLVL.

V gene TRBV2 combines with J gene TRBJ1-1; the D is unclear. With 3 bases removed from V and 7 bases from J, the gap between germline ends came to 6 bases. CDR1 and CDR2 from the germline V gene are SNHLY and FYNNEI. CDR3 length: 11 amino acids. The CDR3 sequence is CASSDLGEAFF. The CDR3 DNA follows: TGTGCCAGCAGTGATTTGGGTGAAGCTTTCTTT. Full variable domain (missing parts from reference TRBV2 and TRBJ1-1): EPEVTQTPSHQVTQMGQEVILRCVPISNHLYFYWYRQILGQKVEFLVSFYNNEISEKSEIFDDQFSVERPDGSNFTLKIRSTKLEDSAMYFCASSDLGEAFFGQGTRLTVV.

This clonotype came up a few times. The chain employs TRBV7-2 and TRBJ2-7; D could derive from TRBD1 or TRBD2 (5 bases each). CDR1 and CDR2 from the germline V gene are SGHTA and FQGNSA. The CDR3 sequence is 17 residues long. Trimming left V 4 bases short and J 6 bases short, with 25 bases between. In DNA form, the CDR3 reads TGTGCCAGCAGCTCTAGCTCACTCGCGCCGCTTCAGGGCGAGCAGTACTTC. It yields the protein CASSSSSLAPLQGEQYF.

The chain employs TRBV7-9 and TRBJ2-5, with D unclear. Germline CDR1 is SEHNR and CDR2 is FQNEAQ (reference sequence). Trimming stripped 3 bases from V and 1 base from J, with 9 bases between. There are 14 residues in the CDR3. CDR3 nucleotide sequence: TGTGCCAGCAGCTTGACCGCAGGCCAAGAGACCCAGTACTTC. It translates to CASSLTAGQETQYF.

This clonotype showed up just a few times. The rearrangement joins TRBV6-1 to TRBJ2-3; TRBD2 aligns across 12 bases. Trimming took 8 bases from V and 6 from J; bases not matched to a gene: 3. CDR3 length: 13 residues. From germline, CDR1 is MNHNS and CDR2 SASEGT. Here the CDR3 DNA reads TGTGCCAGCCATCTAGCGGGGGGGGATACGCAGTATTTT. It is translated as CASHLAGGDTQYF.

This clonotype has just a few counts. CDR3 nucleotide sequence: TGTGCCAGCAGTTCCAGACTAGCGGGGGGCCGAGCCAAAAACATTCAGTACTTC. Amino acids: CASSSRLAGGRAKNIQYF. V is TRBV27 and J is TRBJ2-4; TRBD2 aligns across 13 bases. Germline V gives CDR1 MNHEY, CDR2 SMNVEV (reference sequence). The junction had 6 bases not matched to a gene; V was cut back by 4 bases and J by 0 bases. The CDR3 is 18 residues long.

This clonotype was recorded a few times. The chain employs TRBV7-2 and TRBJ2-7; D remains unclear. The germline V and J ends were trimmed by 2 bases and 6 bases, with 11 bases remaining between them. Germline CDR1 is SGHTA and CDR2 is FQGNSA. The CDR3 length is 13 residues. Written as DNA, the CDR3 is TGTGCCAGCAGCTTAACTCGTGAACGCGAGCAGTACTTC. Translating it yields CASSLTREREQYF.

The table lists this clonotype with a few counts. The chain has TRBV6-1 and TRBJ2-7; maybe TRBD1 (5 bases). Trimming left V 6 bases short and J 5 bases short, with 8 bases between. Germline CDR1 MNHNS, CDR2 SASEGT. The CDR3 contains 11 residues. This CDR3 is CASSYRNEQYF. The CDR3 nucleotides are TGTGCCAGCAGCTACAGGAACGAGCAGTACTTC.

The V and J genes are TRBV10-3 and TRBJ2-1; a weak D match, TRBD1 (6 bases). The CDR3 sequence is 16 residues long. CDR1 ENHRY and CDR2 SYGVKD come from the germline V gene. The V and J ends lost 3 bases and 5 bases respectively, with 17 bases between them. The CDR3 coding sequence is TGTGCCATCAGTGAACCCAGTAAAGGGGGTGACAATGAGCAGTTCTTC. It is translated as CAISEPSKGGDNEQFF.

The chain couples TRBV7-8 to TRBJ1-1; TRBD1 might be the D (5 bases). CDR3 length equals 12 residues. Germline assignment: CDR1 SGHVS and CDR2 FQNEAQ. V was pared by 5 bases and J by 5 bases, with 9 bases between. This CDR3 reads CASSQRGTEAFF. The CDR3 nucleotides read TGTGCCAGCAGCCAGAGGGGTACTGAAGCTTTCTTT.

The gene calls are TRBV7-8 and TRBJ2-5; TRBD2 matches at 13 bases. This CDR3 is 17 amino acids long. Germline V CDR1 and CDR2: SGHVS, FQNEAQ. V was clipped by 5 bases and J by 0 bases; unmatched bases: 6. CDR3 coding DNA: TGTGCCAGCAGCCTCGGACTAGCGGGGGTTTACCAAGAGACCCAGTACTTC. This codes for CASSLGLAGVYQETQYF.

This clonotype was counted ten times or more. In DNA, the CDR3 is TGTGCCAGCAGGCTAGCTTTTGGAGATACGCAGTATTTT. Its translation: CASRLAFGDTQYF. V usage is TRBV12-3 or TRBV12-4 and J usage is TRBJ2-3; tentatively, D is TRBD2 (5 bases). Trimming stripped 6 bases from V and 5 bases from J, with 12 bases between. CDR3 length equals 13 residues.

V and J are TRBV5-6 and TRBJ1-1; D ambiguous. With 1 base removed from V and 1 base from J, the gap between germline ends came to 5 bases. The CDR3 has 13 amino acids. CDR1 SGHDT and CDR2 YYEEEE come from the germline V gene. This CDR3 reads CASSLRANTEAFF. As DNA, the CDR3 is TGTGCCAGCAGCTTGAGGGCGAACACTGAAGCTTTCTTT.

Turning to this clonotype: Germline and junction disagree at one end, which may indicate a read error. J is TRBJ1-2 and V is TRBV11-2; D is undetermined. Germline lookup yields CDR1 SGHAT and CDR2 FQNNGV. CDR3 length: 15 amino acids. The CDR3 DNA reads TGTGCCGGCAGCTTACAGAGCGGGGCTAACTATGGCTACACCTTC. As protein: CAGSLQSGANYGYTF.

This clonotype was recorded at least ten times. V is TRBV7-6 and J is TRBJ2-3, with D possibly matching TRBD2 (5 bases). The germline V and J ends were trimmed by 5 bases and 3 bases, with 18 bases remaining between them. This CDR3 region has 16 residues. CDR1 is SGHVS, CDR2 FNYEAQ, per germline. The CDR3 DNA reads TGTGCCAGCAGCCAAGCCCTAGGGCGGGTGACAGATACGCAGTATTTT. Protein: CASSQALGRVTDTQYF.

This chain uses TRBV7-9 with TRBJ2-5; 11 bases are shared with TRBD2. With V trimmed by 5 bases and J by 1 base, 6 bases remained unmatched. Germline CDR1 is SEHNR and CDR2 is FQNEAQ (reference sequence). CDR3 size: 16 residues. The DNA for the CDR3 is TGTGCCAGCAGCAGACGACTAGCGGGGTCCCAAGAGACCCAGTACTTC. It encodes CASSRRLAGSQETQYF. Full variable domain (missing parts from reference TRBV7-9 and TRBJ2-5): DTGVSQNPRHKITKRGQNVTFRCDPISEHNRLYWYRQTLGQGPEFLTYFQNEAQLEKSRLLSDRFSAERPKGSFSTLEIQRTEQGDSAMYLCASSRRLAGSQETQYFGPGTRLLVL.

V usage is TRBV6-5 and J usage is TRBJ1-2; D not certain. CDR3 size: 12 residues. V lost 0 bases, J lost 10 bases, and 9 bases lay in between. The germline gives CDR1 MNHEY, CDR2 SVGAGI. CDR3 bases: TGTGCCAGCAGTTACTCATCACGGGACTACACCTTC. Its translation: CASSYSSRDYTF.

This clonotype was recorded a few times. This chain joins TRBV7-2 and TRBJ2-1; 11 nucleotides match TRBD2. The ends lost 5 bases at V and 7 bases at J; junction bases unmatched: 10. The CDR3 is 16 residues long. Germline V CDR1 and CDR2: SGHTA, FQGNSA. For the CDR3, the DNA is TGTGCCAGCAGCGCCCATAGCGGGGGGGCCGGGAATGAGCAGTTCTTC. Residues: CASSAHSGGAGNEQFF. Looking up the rest from reference TRBV7-2 and TRBJ2-1 gives the full variable domain: GAGVSQSPSNKVTEKGKDVELRCDPISGHTALYWYRQSLGQGLEFLIYFQGNSAPDKSGLPSDRFSAERTGGSVSTLTIQRTQQEDSAVYLCASSAHSGGAGNEQFFGPGTRLTVL.

The table lists this clonotype with many counts. This rearrangement joins TRBV11-2 to TRBJ1-2; no definite D call. Germline V gene sequence: CDR1 SGHAT, CDR2 FQNNGV. The CDR3 is 14 amino acids. The V gene lost 1 base and the J gene lost 4 bases, with 10 bases spanning the gap. The CDR3 protein is CASSLGVGTYGYTF. CDR3 sequence (DNA): TGTGCCAGCAGCTTAGGGGTCGGAACCTATGGCTACACCTTC.